This TCR beta chain was identified during a study of blood T cell repertoires in COVID-19. At the level of the study: Samples came from the United States, Italy and Spain, spanning acute and convalescent COVID-19. Sources were T cells, B-cell-depleted T cells, or PBMCs; the material itself was cDNA or gDNA.

As handled by the study authors: Quantification of nucleated cells was approximated via reference gene primer amplification. The method was immunoSEQ multiplex PCR; TCRdb's version includes in-frame clones alone and lacks a portion of them. That table supplies the V and J calls and clone size; D and trimming were determined from the DNA. The sample includes some 380,000 clones, 85% to 90% of them seen just once. Specimen: peripheral blood. The sequence came from a man aged 18-30 years with active or convalescent COVID-19.

CDR3 sequence (DNA): TGTGCCAGTAGGATTTGGCAGACTAACACCGGGGAGCTGTTTTTT. Its protein is CASRIWQTNTGELFF. This chain connects TRBV19 to TRBJ2-2; D gene unclear. The CDR3 runs to 15 residues. The V end was cut by 6 bases, the J end by 2 bases, with 13 bases between. Germline assignment: CDR1 LNHDA and CDR2 SQIVND (reference sequence).